These T cell receptor beta chains were read from a single sample in a study of cytomegalovirus exposure and HLA in healthy donors. Sequencing was performed with immunoSEQ multiplex PCR; in TCRdb, only in-frame clones are kept and a portion is missing. The table lists fewer than 95,000 clones. Specimen: PBMCs. These receptors originate from a woman aged 40 to 50 in good health and CMV-seropositive. Each CDR3 is given with its conserved first and last residue. The D gene is left open where the match is weak.

TRBJ2-2	TRBV19	TRBD2	CASSTRLAGGRSNTGELFF	TGTGCCAGTAGTACCCGACTAGCGGGGGGGCGGTCGAACACCGGGGAGCTGTTTTTT
TRBJ2-5	TRBV7-9	TRBD1	CASSRQGAGETQYF	TGTGCCAGCAGCCGTCAGGGGGCGGGGGAGACCCAGTACTTC
TRBJ2-5	TRBV4-2	TRBD2	CASSQSGTSGGETQYF	TGTGCCAGCAGCCAATCCGGGACTAGCGGGGGAGAGACCCAGTACTTC
TRBJ1-1	TRBV29-1	.	CSAPLQGTEAFF	TGCAGCGCCCCCCTACAGGGAACTGAAGCTTTCTTT
TRBJ2-5	TRBV4-2	.	CASSPGLQETQYF	TGTGCCAGCAGCCCGGGACTCCAAGAGACCCAGTACTTC
TRBJ2-6	TRBV6-5	TRBD1	CASSSEQGTGANVLTF	TGTGCCAGCAGTTCAGAACAGGGGACCGGGGCCAACGTCCTGACTTTC
TRBJ2-2	TRBV14	.	CASSQQGRGRRSGELFF	TGTGCCAGCAGCCAACAGGGCAGGGGTAGAAGAAGCGGGGAGCTGTTTTTT
TRBJ1-4	TRBV10-1	.	CASSPPGHQLFF	TGCGCCAGCAGCCCGCCGGGACACCAACTGTTTTTT
TRBJ2-2	TRBV5-1	.	CASSLFSGDTGELFF	TGCGCCAGCAGCTTGTTTTCAGGGGACACCGGGGAGCTGTTTTTT
TRBJ2-2	TRBV5-1	.	CASSLWESVNTGELFF	TGCGCCAGCAGCTTGTGGGAGTCGGTGAACACCGGGGAGCTGTTTTTT
TRBJ2-7	TRBV4-3	.	CASSETGTTGSYEQYF	TGCGCCAGCAGCGAGACCGGGACAACAGGCTCCTACGAGCAGTACTTC
TRBJ2-5	TRBV7-9	.	CASSLLEEQYF	TGTGCCAGCAGCCTCTTGGAGGAGCAGTACTTC
TRBJ1-1	TRBV7-9	.	CASSPLAVAGNTEAFF	TGTGCCAGCAGCCCCTTAGCGGTAGCTGGGAACACTGAAGCTTTCTTT
TRBJ1-1	TRBV27	TRBD1	CASSLLSTGGNTEAFF	TGTGCCAGCAGTCTCCTCTCGACAGGGGGAAACACTGAAGCTTTCTTT
TRBJ1-2	TRBV29-1	.	CSVEEVLGVSGTF	TGCAGCGTTGAAGAAGTACTTGGAGTCTCGGGCACCTTC
TRBJ2-1	TRBV19	TRBD2	CASSMGTSGYNEQFF	TGTGCCAGTAGTATGGGGACTAGCGGATACAATGAGCAGTTCTTC
TRBJ1-1	TRBV29-1	.	CSAHPRGGRNTEAFF	TGCAGCGCCCATCCTCGGGGGGGCCGGAACACTGAAGCTTTCTTT
TRBJ2-7	TRBV7-9	.	CASSPNTFKGDEQYF	TGTGCCAGCAGCCCCAATACGTTTAAGGGGGACGAGCAGTACTTC
TRBJ1-1	TRBV5-4	.	CASSLDSGTGFF	TGTGCCAGCAGCTTGGATTCAGGTACAGGATTCTTT
TRBJ2-3	TRBV2	.	CASSSSPSKSTDTQYF	TGTGCCAGCAGTTCGTCTCCTAGCAAAAGCACAGATACGCAGTATTTT
TRBJ2-5	TRBV7-3	.	CASSRRPPPGETQYF	TGTGCCAGCAGCCGCCGGCCTCCCCCCGGGGAGACCCAGTACTTC
TRBJ2-5	TRBV27	TRBD2	CASSPPGLAGRTETQYF	TGTGCCAGCAGTCCACCCGGACTAGCGGGGAGAACAGAGACCCAGTACTTC
TRBJ1-3	TRBV10-2	.	CASSGGRGSSGNTIYF	TGCGCCAGCAGTGGGGGTCGGGGAAGCTCTGGAAACACCATATATTTT
TRBJ2-1	TRBV7-8	TRBD2	CASSEGGLSGRPSYNEQFF	TGTGCCAGCAGTGAGGGTGGCCTTAGCGGGAGGCCCTCCTACAATGAGCAGTTCTTC
TRBJ2-1	TRBV5-1	TRBD2	CASSGTSMTEQFF	TGCGCCAGCAGCGGGACTAGTATGACTGAGCAGTTCTTC
TRBJ2-1	TRBV2	.	CASSVLGHLGSYNEQFF	TGTGCCAGCAGTGTACTTGGACACCTAGGCTCCTACAATGAGCAGTTCTTC
TRBJ1-1	TRBV6-5	TRBD1	CASRGQVRGTEAFF	TGTGCCAGCAGAGGACAGGTTCGGGGGACTGAAGCTTTCTTT
TRBJ2-3	TRBV7-6	.	CASSLLTQTESTDTQYF	TGTGCCAGCAGCCTCCTCACGCAGACAGAGAGCACAGATACGCAGTATTTT
TRBJ1-6	TRBV2	.	CASSQGKNSPLHF	TGTGCCAGCAGCCAGGGGAAGAATTCACCCCTCCACTTT
TRBJ1-5	TRBV2	.	CASQGDSNQPQHF	TGTGCCAGCCAGGGCGATAGCAATCAGCCCCAGCATTTT
TRBJ1-5	TRBV19	.	CASSEGDGAYSNQPQHF	TGTGCCAGTAGTGAGGGGGACGGGGCGTATAGCAATCAGCCCCAGCATTTT
TRBJ2-1	TRBV29-1	.	CSALRGNEQFF	TGCAGCGCCCTACGAGGGAATGAGCAGTTCTTC
TRBJ2-7	TRBV4-2	.	CASSQEGGSSYEQYF	TGTGCCAGCAGCCAAGAAGGTGGGAGCTCCTACGAGCAGTACTTC
TRBJ1-2	TRBV5-1	.	CASSSEDTGGYTF	TGCGCCAGCAGCTCCGAGGACACCGGTGGCTACACCTTC
TRBJ2-7	TRBV5-1	.	CASSLAPRGGVLLAEQYF	TGCGCCAGCAGCTTGGCTCCTAGAGGGGGAGTCTTACTGGCCGAGCAGTACTTC
TRBJ1-4	TRBV28	TRBD1	CASSFRGENEKLFF	TGTGCCAGCAGTTTCAGGGGGGAGAATGAAAAACTGTTTTTT
TRBJ1-5	TRBV7-8	.	CASSYQGIDQPQHF	TGTGCCAGCAGCTACCAGGGGATTGATCAGCCCCAGCATTTT
TRBJ2-3	TRBV7-2	TRBD2	CASSFHSGSRTDTQYF	TGTGCCAGCAGCTTTCATAGCGGGAGCCGCACAGATACGCAGTATTTT
TRBJ1-5	TRBV4-1	.	CASSQFVQNNQPQHF	TGCGCCAGCAGCCAATTTGTTCAGAACAATCAGCCCCAGCATTTT
TRBJ2-5	TRBV7-3	.	CASSSKDNQETQYF	TGTGCCAGCAGCTCTAAGGACAACCAAGAGACCCAGTACTTC
TRBJ1-2	TRBV4-1	.	CASSQDREPHRYTF	TGCGCCAGCAGCCAAGATCGGGAACCGCACCGCTACACCTTC
TRBJ1-5	TRBV5-6	.	CASSRGRDAQPQHF	TGTGCCAGCAGCCGTGGGAGGGATGCTCAGCCCCAGCATTTT
TRBJ2-7	TRBV28	TRBD2	CASSRGAYEQYF	TGTGCCAGCAGTCGGGGGGCCTACGAGCAGTACTTC
TRBJ2-1	TRBV28	.	CASRSHVNEQFF	TGTGCCAGCAGGTCACACGTCAATGAGCAGTTCTTC
TRBJ2-1	TRBV19	TRBD2	CASSMAIAGYNEQFF	TGTGCCAGTAGTATGGCGATAGCGGGTTACAATGAGCAGTTCTTC
TRBJ2-1	TRBV6-4	TRBD2	CASSEEAGAMNEQFF	TGTGCCAGCAGTGAAGAAGCGGGGGCCATGAATGAGCAGTTCTTC
TRBJ1-1	TRBV19	TRBD1	CASSIAGQGTAFF	TGTGCCAGTAGTATAGCGGGACAGGGGACAGCTTTCTTT
TRBJ2-5	TRBV4-2	.	CASSGPRGTQYF	TGTGCCAGCAGTGGGCCCCGGGGGACCCAGTACTTC
TRBJ2-7	TRBV7-9	.	CATTLQYF	TGTGCCACCACTTTGCAGTACTTC
TRBJ2-3	TRBV5-1	TRBD2	CASSLAPTGGGTDTQYF	TGCGCCAGCAGCTTGGCCCCCACGGGAGGGGGCACAGATACGCAGTATTTT
TRBJ2-1	TRBV4-2	TRBD2	CASSRGLAGYNEQFF	TGTGCCAGCAGCCGGGGACTAGCGGGGTACAATGAGCAGTTCTTC
TRBJ2-5	TRBV28	TRBD1	CASCTGTGPQETQYF	TGTGCCAGCTGTACCGGGACAGGGCCGCAAGAGACCCAGTACTTC
TRBJ1-6	TRBV7-6	TRBD1	CASSLYPGQLAYNSPLHF	TGTGCCAGCAGCCTTTACCCGGGACAGCTTGCTTATAATTCACCCCTCCACTTT